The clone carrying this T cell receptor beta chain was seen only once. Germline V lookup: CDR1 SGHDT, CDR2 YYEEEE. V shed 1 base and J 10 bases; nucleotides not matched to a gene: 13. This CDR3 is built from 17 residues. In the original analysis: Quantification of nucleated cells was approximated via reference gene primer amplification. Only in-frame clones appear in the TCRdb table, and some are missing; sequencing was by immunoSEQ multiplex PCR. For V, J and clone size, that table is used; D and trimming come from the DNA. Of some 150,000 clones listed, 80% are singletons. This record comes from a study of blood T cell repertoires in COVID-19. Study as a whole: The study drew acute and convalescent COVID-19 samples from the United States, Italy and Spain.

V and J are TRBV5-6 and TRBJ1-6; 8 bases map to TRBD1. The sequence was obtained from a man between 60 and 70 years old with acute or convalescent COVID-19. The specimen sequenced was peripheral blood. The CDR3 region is CASSLFTGGGTLSPLHF. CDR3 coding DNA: TGTGCCAGCAGCTTGTTTACAGGGGGAGGGACTTTATCACCCCTCCACTTT.